This TCR beta chain was captured by sequencing in a study of shared clonotypes between healthy human individuals (dated by TCRdb to between 2020 and 2021). In terms of the full investigation: The cohort comprised a couple of women and a few men aged 18 to 49 years. For each donor, CD4 naive and CD4 memory were each run on three plates, CD8 naive on two plates, and CD8 memory on one plate. To estimate repertoire size and how much clonotype sharing occurs between individuals, the study deeply sequenced the blood TCR repertoires of about five healthy adults. To increase sequencing depth and limit assay-specific biases, different laboratories used diverse techniques to prepare libraries and sequence TCR repertoires. Between about 0.8 and 8.9 billion PBMCs per donor were obtained by leukapheresis.

Comments on this clone: The antigen this receptor binds is unknown. No base quality information exists; no much larger clone differs at one position.

For the CD8 naive samples, CD45RO-negative cells were positively selected for CCR7, yielding a CD45RA+CCR7+ population from which TemRA cells were excluded. Healthy HIV-negative adults with no recently reported acute infections or vaccinations were included as donors. Every donor was a Caucasian adult residing in Nashville, Tennessee, USA. After blood collection by leukapheresis, PBMCs were isolated using Ficoll-Histopaque density gradient centrifugation and then cryopreserved in the vapor phase of liquid nitrogen. Analytical flow cytometry was used to check the purity and quantity of every magnetically sorted T cell population. From each sorted fraction, genomic DNA was isolated and quantified by UV absorbance on a Nanodrop 2000c. Here is what the overall study found, with its caveats: Naive subsets generally had larger estimated clonotype richness than memory subsets did. Incomplete sequencing was indicated by rarefaction of sorted-subset datasets, despite the large sequencing depth. Sampling was restricted to blood, and TCR repertoires in tissues likely differ from the TCR repertoires found in blood. Across four donors, 4.5% to 6.5% of naive CD4, 3.5% of naive CD8, under 2.5% of memory CD4, and approximately 0.4% of memory CD8 clonotypes were shared. The small number of donors limited the genetic and exposure-history diversity represented. Compared with non-shared clonotypes, the clonotypes found in all four sorted-subset donors had higher generation probabilities. Pairwise subsampling led to the expectation that sequencing depth would affect the degree of clonotype sharing among donors.

V is reduced by 5 bases and J by 0 bases, leaving a spacing of 15 bases between them. From the germline V gene, CDR1 is SGHAT and CDR2 is FQNNGV. The CDR3 measures 16 amino acids from cysteine to phenylalanine. The retained sequence is limited to the CDR3, 48 bases, with the frame set at the first base. Using the deep immunoSEQ assay, TCR CDR3 regions were amplified from genomic DNA by multiplex PCR. Genomic DNA extracted from each cell subset was distributed evenly over all wells of several immunoSEQ 96-well plates, and each plate served as one replicate. For sorted subsets, each replicate PCR was loaded with 200 ng genomic DNA, equivalent to approximately 27,000 T cell genomes. The purified libraries were quantified using a Qubit 3.0 fluorometer, sized with a Bioanalyzer 2100, and then quantified again using the KAPA Library Quantification kit. Every immunoSEQ 96-well plate was sequenced on a separate single-read 150-cycle Illumina NextSeq 550 flow cell. As for how the authors treated the data: The immunoSEQ output contained only junctional sequences without quality scores, so filtering could not match that applied to full-length reads. To assign V/J genes and CDR3, sequences were annotated using PyIR, a Python wrapper for IgBLAST v1.9, with IMGT germline references. Reads were removed for weak V/J assignments (E-value above 1e-6), missing CDR3, stop codons, out-of-frame junctions, or ambiguous translated residues. A V3J clonotype was defined by an identical inferred V gene, J gene, and CDR3 amino acid sequence. The percentage overlap between two repertoires was calculated by dividing the number of shared unique clonotypes by the size of the smaller repertoire. Richness of each repertoire was evaluated using RTK rarefaction, the Chao1 estimator, and Recon v2.1 estimates of unobserved clonotypes. Generation probabilities were computed with OLGA for all TCRbeta clonotypes obtained by the gDNA method from a few donors. The table was pulled from immuneACCESS by TCRdb, which kept in-frame rearrangements only. Such tables lose some clones; where checked, under half of the loss comes from unresolved V genes, and the rest has no known cause. That table gives V, J and clone size, and the DNA gave D and trimming. In this sample the table shows approximately 2,000,000 clones, around 93% of which occur a single time. The ten biggest clones cover over 1.5% of the sample.

The receptor was derived from a man between 18 and 35 years old in good health. Some clones in this sample may be carry-over from other donors' samples. This sequence uses TRBV11-2 and TRBJ2-3; matching of 6 bases hints at TRBD2 as the D gene. The sequencing sample was made of naive CD8+ T cells from PBMCs. Interpreted using the paper, the cell subset or site label stands for: CD45RA+CCR7+. This receptor has the CDR3 CASSSLSGASTDTQYF. The DNA is TGTGCCAGCAGCAGCCTTAGCGGTGCTAGCACAGATACGCAGTATTTT. Full variable domain (CDR3 extended with the reference TRBV11-2 and TRBJ2-3 proteins): EAGVAQSPRYKIIEKRQSVAFWCNPISGHATLYWYQQILGQGPKLLIQFQNNGVVDDSQLPKDRFSAERLKGVDSTLKIQPAKLEDSAVYLCASSSLSGASTDTQYFGPGTRLTVL.